The clone carrying this T cell receptor beta chain occurred a few times. The data were obtained in a study of blood T cell repertoires in COVID-19. Study as a whole: Samples taken during acute and convalescent COVID-19 were collected in the United States, Italy and Spain. PBMCs, B-cell-depleted T cells, or T cells were the source of the cDNA or gDNA that made up the material.

This CDR3 region has 14 residues. The germline gives CDR1 LNHDA, CDR2 SQIVND (reference sequence). The germline V and J ends were trimmed by 9 bases and 8 bases, with 21 bases remaining between them. As handled by the study authors: Amplification of reference gene primers provided the estimated nucleated cell counts. Measured with immunoSEQ multiplex PCR; TCRdb has only the in-frame clones, and not every one. V and J calls plus clone size are reproduced from that table; the DNA served to infer D and trimming. The sample contains over 60,000 clones, 80% of which appear only once. The TCR was taken from a human donor in a cohort sampled during active COVID-19. V usage is TRBV19 and J usage is TRBJ2-3; D may be TRBD1 (5 bases). The specimen was peripheral blood. The CDR3 loop reads CASESDTQLGTQYF. CDR3 in DNA: TGTGCCAGCGAATCGGACACCCAATTGGGTACGCAGTATTTT.